This T cell receptor (beta chain) was sequenced in a study of identical twins (dated by TCRdb to the mid-2010s). As for the study more broadly: To test whether fetal clonotypes persist, the study used deep sequencing on TCR alpha and beta repertoires from monozygotic twins, unrelated adults of various ages, and cord blood. To rule out contamination, replicate twin experiments were performed at different times with different library preparation protocols. Overall results and qualifications from the work: Recombination models systematically underestimated out-of-frame TCR alpha sharing in monozygotic twins but agreed with sharing between unrelated individuals. In beta out-of-frame sequences, excess twin sharing was weaker, because having fewer shared sequences lowered the signal-to-noise ratio. Fewer insertions were carried by abundant cord blood beta clonotypes, a similar but weaker trend appeared in young adult naive repertoires, and no such trend appeared in memory repertoires. Out-of-frame TCR alpha sequences shared between twins showed an excess of low generation-probability sequences compared with coincidental sharing between unrelated individuals. Because the same donors could not be followed over many years, the conclusions relied on cross-sectional statistical analysis. Invariant T cells such as MAIT and iNKT could partly confound zero-insertion analyses, although diverse VJ usage argued against such confounding for most clonotypes.

Libraries were made using 5' RACE. The data were produced on an Illumina HiSeq 2000. A universal primer binding site was added through template switching, and the final cDNA carried a unique molecular identifier so that TCR cDNA molecules could be counted accurately. Specific primers in the conserved constant-segment region were used to synthesize first-strand cDNA for the TCR alpha and beta chains. To control for contamination, every cDNA library was double barcoded, receiving both a SMART-Mk sample barcode and Illumina barcodes. TruSeq adapter sequences along with Illumina sample barcodes were introduced in two successive PCR steps. The TCR alpha and beta cDNA libraries were sequenced on the Illumina HiSeq platform using custom primers. The original pipeline was this. MiGEC processed the raw reads to extract unique molecular identifiers, while MiXCR was used to determine the CDR3 positions. Recombination models were inferred per individual with the repgenHMM and IGoR tools using an EM algorithm. Shared clonotype analysis was performed with the tcR package in R, normalizing sharing by the product of cloneset sizes. Out-of-frame nonproductive sequences were analyzed to study raw recombination free of thymic and clonal selection effects. TCRdb itself trimmed the public reads at Q25 with fastp, ran MiXCR and retained productive beta chains. CDR3 protein sequences are deduplicated, and each keeps its most common genes and DNA. These V and J calls originate from TCRdb's pipeline instead of the authors' own analysis. This sample has 540,000 or so distinct CDR3 sequences in its table, and more than 20% of those were observed once. The top ten clones comprise 0.48% of the sample.

The trim is 8 bases for V and 3 bases for J, with a gap of 19 bases between the germline ends. Sequences SGHAT (CDR1) and FQNNGV (CDR2) are obtained from the germline V gene. The CDR3 measures 16 amino acids from cysteine to phenylalanine. Just CDR3 DNA is preserved here, 48 bases in frame from base 1. All donors were healthy Caucasians. The twin cohort comprised three pairs of female monozygotic twins, all aged about 18 to 30 years. Positive isolation kits from Invitrogen were used to isolate the CD4+ and CD8+ T cell populations. As regards this clonotype: Which antigen it targets is not known. Qualities for individual bases were not recorded, and no much larger clone is one base off.

These data also formed part of another study, on yellow fever vaccine responses in identical twins. The second study also describes: According to the authors, the vaccine-induced T cell response in identical twins seemed to be partly convergent and partly specific to each individual. Focusing on identical twins, the study followed the T cell clones that responded to the vaccine, and did so with precision.

Sample: CD4+ T cells sorted from blood. The chain was built from TRBV11-2 and TRBJ2-2; the D segment could be TRBD2, given 6 matching bases. This receptor was obtained from a young woman in good health. In nucleotides, the sequence is TGTGCCAGCCTAACAACTCGGGGGAGTCACACCGGGGAGCTGTTTTTT. This encodes CASLTTRGSHTGELFF. The full variable domain, with segments outside the CDR3 supplied by the reference TRBV11-2 and TRBJ2-2 proteins, appears as EAGVAQSPRYKIIEKRQSVAFWCNPISGHATLYWYQQILGQGPKLLIQFQNNGVVDDSQLPKDRFSAERLKGVDSTLKIQPAKLEDSAVYLCASLTTRGSHTGELFFGEGSRLTVL.